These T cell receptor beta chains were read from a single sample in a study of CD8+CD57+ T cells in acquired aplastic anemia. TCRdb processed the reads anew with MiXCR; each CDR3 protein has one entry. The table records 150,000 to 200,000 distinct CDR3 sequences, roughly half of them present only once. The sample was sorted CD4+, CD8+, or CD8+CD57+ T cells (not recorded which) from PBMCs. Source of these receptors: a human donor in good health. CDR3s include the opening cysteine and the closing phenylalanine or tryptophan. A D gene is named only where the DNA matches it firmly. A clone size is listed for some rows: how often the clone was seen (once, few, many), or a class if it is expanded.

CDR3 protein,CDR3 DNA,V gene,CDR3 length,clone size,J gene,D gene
CAIRQGATPNYGYTF,TGTGCCATCCGACAGGGGGCGACCCCTAACTATGGCTACACCTTC,TRBV10-3,15,few,TRBJ1-2,TRBD1
CASSQAPGTGSPLHF,TGTGCCAGCAGCCAAGCCCCCGGGACAGGGTCCCCCCTCCACTTT,TRBV12-3/TRBV12-4,15,-,TRBJ1-6,TRBD1
CSATTSGIADTQYF,TGCAGTGCCACGACTAGCGGGATCGCAGATACGCAGTATTTT,TRBV20-1,14,once,TRBJ2-3,TRBD2
CASSLTSGVQETQYF,TGTGCCAGCAGCTTGACTAGCGGGGTCCAAGAGACCCAGTACTTC,TRBV7-9,15,few,TRBJ2-5,TRBD2
CASSFLKDRRVYGYTF,TGTGCCAGCAGTTTCCTCAAGGACAGGCGGGTCTATGGCTACACCTTC,TRBV6-5,16,-,TRBJ1-2,TRBD1
CASSIIQRGNTEAFF,TGCGCCAGCAGCATCATACAACGGGGAAACACTGAAGCTTTCTTT,TRBV5-1,15,-,TRBJ1-1,-
CASSLSQRGETQYF,TGTGCCAGCAGTTTATCCCAGCGGGGTGAGACCCAGTACTTC,TRBV28,14,-,TRBJ2-5,TRBD2
CAITTTGGYGYTF,TGTGCCATCACTACCACAGGGGGCTATGGCTACACCTTC,TRBV10-3,13,few,TRBJ1-2,TRBD1
CASRPQGPSYSEQFF,TGTGCCAGCAGGCCTCAGGGGCCTTCCTATAGTGAGCAGTTCTTC,TRBV27,15,few,TRBJ2-1,-
CASSRQGRRGGYTF,TGCGCCAGTTCGCGGCAGGGCCGGCGGGGTGGCTACACCTTC,TRBV4-3,14,many,TRBJ1-2,-
CASSLGVGVRVLHF,TGTGCCAGCAGCTTAGGGGTCGGAGTAAGGGTACTCCACTTT,TRBV7-2,14,-,TRBJ1-6,-
CASSHTPAQGTDTQYF,TGCGCCAGCAGCCACACCCCAGCACAGGGCACAGATACGCAGTATTTT,TRBV4-3,16,few,TRBJ2-3,-
CASSLSSGRLTDTQYF,TGTGCCAGCAGCTTGAGTAGCGGGAGGTTGACAGATACGCAGTATTTT,TRBV5-4,16,many,TRBJ2-3,TRBD2
CASSLEFTGSGEQFF,TGCGCCAGCAGCTTGGAATTTACAGGGTCTGGGGAGCAGTTCTTC,TRBV5-1,15,many,TRBJ2-1,-
CATSRNWGTDGPYEQYF,TGTGCCACCAGCAGAAATTGGGGGACGGATGGGCCCTACGAGCAGTACTTC,TRBV15,17,-,TRBJ2-7,-
CASSLLAGGELGFF,TGTGCCAGCAGTTTACTTGCGGGAGGGGAGTTGGGGTTCTTC,TRBV12-3/TRBV12-4,14,many,TRBJ2-1,TRBD2
CSARGIRRGYEQYF,TGCAGTGCCCGGGGTATTCGGCGGGGGTACGAGCAGTACTTC,TRBV20-1,14,-,TRBJ2-7,TRBD2
CASSEVASALEQFF,TGTGCCAGCAGTGAAGTGGCCTCTGCACTTGAGCAGTTCTTC,TRBV2,14,-,TRBJ2-1,-
CASRLSGRGTGELFF,TGTGCCAGCAGACTCTCCGGGAGAGGGACCGGGGAGCTGTTTTTT,TRBV2,15,many,TRBJ2-2,-
CASSNSRAGTGASETQYF,TGTGCCAGCAGCAACAGCCGGGCCGGGACAGGGGCGTCAGAGACCCAGTACTTC,TRBV7-8,18,few,TRBJ2-5,TRBD1
CASSRGRGAGANVLTF,TGCGCCAGCAGTCGGGGCAGGGGGGCCGGGGCCAACGTCCTGACTTTC,TRBV10-2,16,many,TRBJ2-6,-
CATSDRTTGELFF,TGTGCCACCAGTGATAGGACCACCGGGGAGCTGTTTTTT,TRBV24-1,13,many,TRBJ2-2,-
CASSLAPGPKKRDF,TGTGCCAGCAGCTTAGCGCCTGGACCAAAGAAACGCGACTTC,TRBV7-8,14,many,TRBJ2-5,-
CAISDPGTGGHTEAFF,TGTGCCATCAGTGACCCCGGGACAGGGGGACATACTGAAGCTTTCTTT,TRBV10-3,16,-,TRBJ1-1,TRBD1
CASSAQAGTGFTGELFF,TGCGCCAGCAGTGCCCAGGCCGGGACAGGGTTTACCGGGGAGCTGTTTTTT,TRBV10-1,17,-,TRBJ2-2,TRBD1
CASSELSRPEGTEAFF,TGTGCCAGCAGTGAACTCAGCAGGCCCGAGGGCACTGAAGCTTTCTTT,TRBV6-1,16,few,TRBJ1-1,-
CASSYSGETQYF,TGTGCCAGCAGTTACTCGGGGGAGACCCAGTACTTC,TRBV6-2/TRBV6-3,12,many,TRBJ2-5,-
CASSVTGGKTQYF,TGTGCCAGCAGCGTGACAGGGGGCAAGACCCAGTACTTC,TRBV5-4,13,many,TRBJ2-5,TRBD1
CASRDHSNQPQHF,TGTGCCAGCAGGGACCATAGCAATCAGCCCCAGCATTTT,TRBV6-1,13,-,TRBJ1-5,-
CASSLAGTVNSPLHF,TGTGCCAGCAGCTTGGCCGGGACAGTTAATTCACCCCTCCACTTT,TRBV5-4,15,many,TRBJ1-6,TRBD1
CASSIMGAGANVLTF,TGTGCCAGTAGTATTATGGGGGCTGGGGCCAACGTCCTGACTTTC,TRBV19,15,-,TRBJ2-6,-
CASSPPSIYGYTF,TGCGCCAGCAGCCCCCCGTCGATCTATGGCTACACCTTC,TRBV5-1,13,-,TRBJ1-2,-
CASSQTRGGAGEPDTQYF,TGTGCCAGCAGCCAAACCAGGGGGGGGGCGGGAGAACCAGATACGCAGTATTTT,TRBV3-1,18,few,TRBJ2-3,-
CSATGVGKLFF,TGCAGTGCCACAGGAGTGGGAAAACTGTTTTTT,TRBV20-1,11,-,TRBJ1-4,-
CASSVEANTDTQYF,TGTGCCAGCAGCGTGGAGGCCAATACAGATACGCAGTATTTT,TRBV9,14,-,TRBJ2-3,-
CASRRSGSGGNTIYF,TGTGCCAGCAGACGATCAGGGAGCGGTGGAAACACCATATATTTT,TRBV11-2,15,many,TRBJ1-3,-
CASSLMGEQYF,TGTGCCAGCAGCTTAATGGGGGAGCAGTACTTC,TRBV7-6,11,-,TRBJ2-7,-
CSAREGGVGETQYF,TGCAGTGCTAGAGAAGGTGGTGTTGGAGAGACCCAGTACTTC,TRBV20-1,14,many,TRBJ2-5,-
CATSDLRGAGETQYF,TGTGCCACCAGTGATTTAAGGGGTGCAGGAGAGACCCAGTACTTC,TRBV24-1,15,many,TRBJ2-5,-
CSVDLQYTGELFF,TGCAGCGTTGACCTACAGTACACCGGGGAGCTGTTTTTT,TRBV29-1,13,few,TRBJ2-2,-
CASSVLAGEDTQYF,TGTGCCAGCAGCGTACTAGCGGGAGAAGATACGCAGTATTTT,TRBV9,14,many,TRBJ2-3,TRBD2
CSADGTSGLSYEQYF,TGCAGTGCTGACGGGACTAGCGGGCTCTCCTACGAGCAGTACTTC,TRBV20-1,15,many,TRBJ2-7,TRBD2
CASSEALPTSYEQYF,TGTGCCAGCAGTGAAGCATTGCCAACCTCCTACGAGCAGTACTTC,TRBV2,15,-,TRBJ2-7,-
CASRPVAVTANTEAFF,TGCGCCAGCAGACCGGTCGCAGTGACAGCGAACACTGAAGCTTTCTTT,TRBV4-1,16,many,TRBJ1-1,-
CASSPNSNNQPQHF,TGTGCCAGCAGCCCAAACTCAAACAATCAGCCCCAGCATTTT,TRBV6-2/TRBV6-3,14,-,TRBJ1-5,-
CASSTRGAAYEQYF,TGCGCCAGCAGCACCCGAGGGGCGGCCTACGAGCAGTACTTC,TRBV5-1,14,many,TRBJ2-7,-
CATSSGTGKLFF,TGTGCCACCAGTTCCGGGACAGGAAAACTGTTTTTT,TRBV24-1,12,many,TRBJ1-4,TRBD1
CASSYAVGAGGDTQYF,TGTGCCAGCAGCTACGCCGTCGGGGCGGGAGGAGATACGCAGTATTTT,TRBV5-6,16,-,TRBJ2-3,TRBD2
CSARDSGNQPQHF,TGCAGTGCTAGAGACTCCGGCAATCAGCCCCAGCATTTT,TRBV20-1,13,few,TRBJ1-5,-
CASGSLTGELFF,TGTGCCAGCGGGTCCTTAACCGGGGAGCTGTTTTTT,TRBV2,12,few,TRBJ2-2,-
CATSSLTGTAGEKLFF,TGTGCCACCAGCAGCTTAACCGGGACAGCGGGCGAAAAACTGTTTTTT,TRBV15,16,-,TRBJ1-4,TRBD1
CASSETPYLTGGLAITTSTDTQYF,TGTGCCAGCAGTGAGACCCCGTACCTTACTGGGGGACTAGCGATCACGACTAGCACAGATACGCAGTATTTT,TRBV6-1,24,-,TRBJ2-3,TRBD2
CASSQDPSGVMETQYF,TGTGCCAGCAGCCAAGACCCTAGCGGGGTTATGGAGACCCAGTACTTC,TRBV4-2,16,-,TRBJ2-5,TRBD2
CASGGGKGINSPLHF,TGTGCCAGCGGAGGGGGTAAGGGGATCAATTCACCCCTCCACTTT,TRBV12-3/TRBV12-4,15,many,TRBJ1-6,-
CATQDGDRNYEQYF,TGTGCCACTCAAGATGGGGACAGAAACTACGAGCAGTACTTC,TRBV24-1,14,few,TRBJ2-7,TRBD1
CATSRTGPESYEQYF,TGTGCCACCAGCAGAACCGGACCGGAATCCTACGAGCAGTACTTC,TRBV15,15,many,TRBJ2-7,-
CASSIAGVSSGANVLTF,TGTGCCAGTAGTATAGCGGGGGTAAGCTCTGGGGCCAACGTCCTGACTTTC,TRBV19,17,many,TRBJ2-6,-